This T cell receptor beta chain was retrieved from a study of T cell responses to AZD1222 COVID-19 vaccine. Study context: Researchers grouped second doses given at about 4 or about 12 weeks into one pool.

Between the trimmed V and J ends, which lost 0 bases and 7 bases, there was a span of 8 bases. The CDR3 loop spans 12 amino acids. The germline V gene has CDR1 SGHRS and CDR2 YFSETQ. Method: immunoSEQ multiplex PCR; TCRdb's copy keeps in-frame clones and lacks some. Among 130,000 or so clones, around 84% were seen once, and the ten largest hold 12%. Regarding the study as a whole: The study sampled repertoires only after the peak T cell response. Clonal diversity was possibly underestimated; the donors were predominantly white British and more often female. Along spike, vaccine-associated CD4 TCRs were found throughout, with dominance at 160-218 and 743-854.

This clone was picked up one time. What it recognizes is unknown. The material was peripheral blood, obtained on day 0 of AZD1222 vaccination. This TCR was sampled from an adult in good health. The rearrangement uses TRBV5-1 and TRBJ2-7; D gene uncertain. CDR3 sequence (DNA): TGCGCCAGCAGCTTGGCCTTAGGGGAGCAGTACTTC. Protein sequence: CASSLALGEQYF.